The 10 T cell receptor beta chains below were found in one sample sequenced in a study of T cells after yellow fever vaccination. TCRdb re-derived calls from the 5' RACE reads in MiXCR, one entry per CDR3 protein. This repertoire shows 500,000 to 650,000 distinct CDR3 sequences, about a sixth found once; its top ten account for 15% to 20%. The starting material was PBMCs, obtained more than 4 days after the first yellow fever vaccination. These TCRs come from a young man who received the YFV17D yellow fever vaccine.

This clonotype came up a few times. This chain links TRBV7-2 with TRBJ1-4; D is unclear. The CDR3 consists of 16 residues. The V end was cut by 1 base, the J end by 8 bases, with 17 bases between. Germline V CDR1 and CDR2: SGHTA, FQGNSA. The CDR3 is CASSLVALTGGEKLFF. The CDR3 coding sequence is TGTGCCAGCAGCTTAGTAGCTCTAACCGGAGGGGAAAAACTGTTTTTT. Drawing the rest from reference TRBV7-2 and TRBJ1-4, the complete variable domain is GAGVSQSPSNKVTEKGKDVELRCDPISGHTALYWYRQSLGQGLEFLIYFQGNSAPDKSGLPSDRFSAERTGGSVSTLTIQRTQQEDSAVYLCASSLVALTGGEKLFFGSGTQLSVL.

This clonotype was recorded a few times. The CDR3 loop is CATSGHSDPWDGYTF. CDR3 nucleotides: TGTGCCACCAGCGGTCACAGCGACCCTTGGGATGGCTACACCTTC. This sequence joins TRBV15 and TRBJ1-2, with D hard to call. The CDR3 consists of 15 residues. Germline V gene sequence: CDR1 LNHNV, CDR2 YYDKDF (reference sequence). Trimming stripped 5 bases from V and 6 bases from J, with 19 bases between. Using reference TRBV15 and TRBJ1-2 for the parts outside the CDR3, the full variable domain is DAMVIQNPRYQVTQFGKPVTLSCSQTLNHNVMYWYQQKSSQAPKLLFHYYDKDFNNEADTPDNFQSRRPNTSFCFLDIRSPGLGDTAMYLCATSGHSDPWDGYTFGSGTRLTVV.

The chain joins TRBV5-1 to TRBJ2-3; 8 bases fit TRBD2. The CDR3 is 15 amino acids. Germline CDR1 and CDR2: SGHRS and YFSETQ. J lost 7 bases, V lost 3 bases, and 10 bases had no gene match. In nucleotides, the CDR3 is TGCGCCAGCAGCTCGTCCGGGGGGGCCTGGAATACGCAGTATTTT. Residues: CASSSSGGAWNTQYF.

This clonotype came up many times. V is TRBV6-5 and J is TRBJ1-1; D is perhaps TRBD1 (6 bases). Germline V lookup: CDR1 MNHEY, CDR2 SVGAGI. This CDR3 has 13 residues. V was clipped by 3 bases and J by 5 bases, with 10 bases between them. CDR3 bases: TGTGCCAGCAGTTATGGAGGGGGGACTGAAGCTTTCTTT. Protein: CASSYGGGTEAFF.

In its sample, this clonotype was seen a few times. The J gene is TRBJ1-3, the V gene TRBV5-6, with D possibly TRBD1 on 6 matching bases. Germline CDR1 reads SGHDT; CDR2 reads YYEEEE. With 3 bases removed from V and 4 bases from J, the gap between germline ends came to 14 bases. The CDR3 has 15 residues. Written as DNA, the CDR3 is TGTGCCAGCAGCTCCGGCAGGGGCCGGGGAAACACCATATATTTT. This translates into CASSSGRGRGNTIYF. Looking up the rest from reference TRBV5-6 and TRBJ1-3 gives the full variable domain: DAGVTQSPTHLIKTRGQQVTLRCSPKSGHDTVSWYQQALGQGPQFIFQYYEEEERQRGNFPDRFSGHQFPNYSSELNVNALLLGDSALYLCASSSGRGRGNTIYFGEGSWLTVV.

The V gene is TRBV27, the J gene TRBJ1-1; D ambiguous. CDR1 MNHEY and CDR2 SMNVEV come from the germline V gene (reference sequence). The length of the CDR3 is 14 residues. With 2 bases removed from V and 1 base from J, the gap between germline ends came to 8 bases. CDR3 sequence (DNA): TGTGCCAGCAGTTTAACGGCGGCGAACACTGAAGCTTTCTTT. Its translation: CASSLTAANTEAFF.

The chain links TRBV29-1 to TRBJ2-5; the D gene is possibly TRBD2 (6 bases). The CDR3 has 12 amino acids. Germline CDR1 is SQVTM and CDR2 is ANQGSEA. Trimming left V 8 bases short and J 5 bases short, with 15 bases between. CDR3 residues: CSLGGSRETQYF. The CDR3 bases are TGCAGCCTGGGGGGTAGCCGGGAGACCCAGTACTTC. Full variable domain (missing parts from reference TRBV29-1 and TRBJ2-5): SAVISQKPSRDICQRGTSLTIQCQVDSQVTMMFWYRQQPGQSLTLIATANQGSEATYESGFVIDKFPISRPNLTFSTLTVSNMSPEDSSIYLCSLGGSRETQYFGPGTRLLVL.

This clonotype was detected a few times. The V and J genes are TRBV4-1 and TRBJ1-1; a possible D gene is TRBD1 (5 bases). The CDR3 is 16 amino acids. The V and J ends lost 2 bases and 0 bases respectively, with 13 bases between them. Germline-derived CDR1 and CDR2 are MGHRA and YSYEKL. The DNA for the CDR3 is TGCGCCAGCAGCCAACCCCTTCGGGGGATGAACACTGAAGCTTTCTTT. It encodes CASSQPLRGMNTEAFF.

This clonotype was seen once. Given a much more abundant clone one base away, this may be a read error. The chain combines TRBV4-2 with TRBJ1-2; D gene uncertain. CDR1 is LGHNA and CDR2 is YNFKEQ in the germline V gene. The CDR3 runs 14 residues. This CDR3 is CATSQEGSNYGYTF. The CDR3 DNA sequence: TGTGCCACCAGCCAAGAAGGGTCTAACTATGGCTACACCTTC.

This sequence joins TRBV6-5 and TRBJ1-6; D remains ambiguous. Per the germline V gene, CDR1 is MNHEY and CDR2 is SVGAGI. The CDR3 length is 18 residues. The V end lost 0 bases, the J end lost 7 bases, and 19 bases lay between the germline ends. The CDR3 protein is CASSYSIASAISNSPLHF. The CDR3 region has the DNA TGTGCCAGCAGTTACTCGATCGCTTCAGCTATATCAAATTCACCCCTCCACTTT.